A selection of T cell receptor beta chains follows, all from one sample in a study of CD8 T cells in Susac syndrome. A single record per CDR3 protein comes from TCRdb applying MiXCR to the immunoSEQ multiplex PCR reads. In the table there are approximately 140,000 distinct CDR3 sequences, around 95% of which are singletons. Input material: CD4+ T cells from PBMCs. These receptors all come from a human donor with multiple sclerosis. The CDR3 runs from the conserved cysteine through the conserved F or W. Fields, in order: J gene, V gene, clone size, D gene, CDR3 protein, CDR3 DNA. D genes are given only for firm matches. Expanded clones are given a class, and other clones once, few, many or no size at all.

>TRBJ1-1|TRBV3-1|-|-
CASSRSEGAEAFF
TGTGCCAGCAGCCGATCGGAGGGGGCTGAAGCTTTCTTT
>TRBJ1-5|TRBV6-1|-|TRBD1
CASNRDSYQPQHF
TGTGCCAGCAACAGGGACAGTTATCAGCCCCAGCATTTT
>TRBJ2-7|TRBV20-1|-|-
CSASWAGEQYF
TGCAGTGCTAGTTGGGCGGGGGAGCAGTACTTC
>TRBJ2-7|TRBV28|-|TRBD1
CASNQQGREQYF
TGTGCCAGCAACCAACAGGGGCGCGAGCAGTACTTC
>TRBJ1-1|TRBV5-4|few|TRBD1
CASSSTGKNTEAFF
TGTGCCAGCAGCTCGACAGGGAAGAACACTGAAGCTTTCTTT
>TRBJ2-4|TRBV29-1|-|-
CSVEVMGVRQYF
TGCAGCGTTGAAGTTATGGGGGTGAGGCAGTACTTC
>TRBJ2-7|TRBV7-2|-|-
CASSLIAYEQYF
TGTGCCAGCAGCTTAATTGCCTACGAGCAGTACTTC
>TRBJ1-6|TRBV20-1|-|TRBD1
CSAPGQDYNSPLHF
TGCAGTGCGCCCGGACAGGATTATAATTCACCCCTCCACTTT
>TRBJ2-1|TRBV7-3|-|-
CASSISPGNEQFF
TGTGCCAGCAGCATATCCCCGGGTAATGAGCAGTTCTTC
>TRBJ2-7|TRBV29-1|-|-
CSIRTGPYEQYF
TGCAGCATACGGACCGGCCCCTACGAGCAGTACTTC
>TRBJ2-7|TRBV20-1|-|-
CSARDPRVQYF
TGCAGTGCTAGAGATCCGAGAGTGCAGTACTTC
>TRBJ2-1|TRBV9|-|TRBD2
CASSASGRASYNEQFF
TGTGCCAGCAGCGCTAGCGGGAGGGCATCCTACAATGAGCAGTTCTTC
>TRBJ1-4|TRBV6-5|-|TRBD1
CASSGTATNEKLFF
TGTGCCAGCAGTGGGACAGCAACTAATGAAAAACTGTTTTTT
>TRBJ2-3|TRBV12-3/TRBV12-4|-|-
CASSSSLSTDTQYF
TGTGCCAGCAGTTCTAGCCTTAGCACAGATACGCAGTATTTT
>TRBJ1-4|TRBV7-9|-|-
CASSLTPRDRNEKLFF
TGTGCCAGCAGCCTGACCCCCCGGGACCGCAATGAAAAACTGTTTTTT
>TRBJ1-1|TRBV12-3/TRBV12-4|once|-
CASSPRAQRNTEAFF
TGTGCCAGCAGTCCAAGGGCACAGAGGAACACTGAAGCTTTCTTT
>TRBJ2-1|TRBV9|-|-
CASSVEPQSSYNEQFF
TGTGCCAGCAGCGTAGAGCCGCAGAGCTCCTACAATGAGCAGTTCTTC
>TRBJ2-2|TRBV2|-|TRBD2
CASSGLAGGTGELFF
TGTGCCAGCAGTGGACTAGCGGGGGGCACCGGGGAGCTGTTTTTT
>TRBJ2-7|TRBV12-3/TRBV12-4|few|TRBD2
CASRIAGPTYEQYF
TGTGCCAGCAGAATAGCGGGGCCGACCTACGAGCAGTACTTC
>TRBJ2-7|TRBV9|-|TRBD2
CASSVSGRVSYEQYF
TGTGCCAGCAGCGTTAGCGGGAGGGTATCTTACGAGCAGTACTTC
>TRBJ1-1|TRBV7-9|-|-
CASSLRSGTEAFF
TGTGCCAGCAGCTTAAGGTCAGGGACTGAAGCTTTCTTT
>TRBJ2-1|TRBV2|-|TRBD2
CASSELAGEYNEQFF
TGTGCCAGCAGTGAGCTAGCGGGGGAATACAATGAGCAGTTCTTC
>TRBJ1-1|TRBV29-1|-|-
CSVKSLILNTEAFF
TGCAGCGTTAAGTCACTTATTCTGAACACTGAAGCTTTCTTT
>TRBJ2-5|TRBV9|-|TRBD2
CASSVGTTPTQYF
TGTGCCAGCAGCGTCGGGACTACGCCGACCCAGTACTTC
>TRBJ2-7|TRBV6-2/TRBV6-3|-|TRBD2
CASSYTRLAESYEQYF
TGTGCCAGCAGTTACACGAGACTAGCGGAAAGCTACGAGCAGTACTTC
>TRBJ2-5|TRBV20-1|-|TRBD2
CSAPRPSSGSHYF
TGCAGTGCCCCGCGACCTAGTAGCGGGTCGCATTACTTC
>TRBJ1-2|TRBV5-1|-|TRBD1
CASSLEGQAHRGYTF
TGCGCCAGCAGCTTAGAGGGACAGGCCCACCGGGGCTACACCTTC
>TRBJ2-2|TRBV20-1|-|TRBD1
CSAPLDRVNTGELFF
TGCAGTGCCCCTCTGGACAGGGTAAACACCGGGGAGCTGTTTTTT
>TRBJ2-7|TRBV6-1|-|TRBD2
CASSTLSGGRSYEQYF
TGTGCCAGCAGCACCCTTAGCGGGGGGAGGTCCTACGAGCAGTACTTC
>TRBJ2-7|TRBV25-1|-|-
CASSEVVSYEQYF
TGTGCCAGCAGTGAAGTAGTCAGCTACGAGCAGTACTTC
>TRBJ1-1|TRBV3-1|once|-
CASSRVIGAGKTEAFF
TGTGCCAGCAGCCGGGTGATTGGTGCAGGGAAGACTGAAGCTTTCTTT
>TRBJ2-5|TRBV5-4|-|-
CASSKDSLGETQYF
TGTGCCAGCAGCAAGGACAGCCTGGGGGAGACCCAGTACTTC
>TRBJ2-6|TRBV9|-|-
CASSVQGKGANVLTF
TGTGCCAGCAGCGTACAGGGAAAGGGTGCCAACGTCCTGACTTTC
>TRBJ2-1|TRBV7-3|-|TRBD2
CASSSTSGVGNEQFF
TGTGCCAGCAGCTCGACTAGCGGGGTAGGGAATGAGCAGTTCTTC
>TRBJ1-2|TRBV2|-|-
CASKGAVYGYTF
TGTGCCAGCAAAGGGGCAGTCTATGGCTACACCTTC
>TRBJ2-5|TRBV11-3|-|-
CASSPSLQETQYF
TGTGCCAGCAGCCCGTCGTTACAAGAGACCCAGTACTTC
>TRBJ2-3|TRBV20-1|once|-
CSVAVGDTQYF
TGCAGTGTAGCGGTGGGGGATACGCAGTATTTT
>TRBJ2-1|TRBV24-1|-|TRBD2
CATSDRTSLHEQFF
TGTGCCACCAGTGACAGGACTAGCCTTCATGAGCAGTTCTTC
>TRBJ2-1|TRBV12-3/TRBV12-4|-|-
CASMERSHEQFF
TGTGCCAGCATGGAGCGGTCCCATGAGCAGTTCTTC
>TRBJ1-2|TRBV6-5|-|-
CASSYLAGNGYTF
TGTGCCAGCAGTTACTTAGCTGGGAACGGCTACACCTTC
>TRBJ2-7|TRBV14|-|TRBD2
CASRVGGRSYEQYF
TGTGCCAGCAGGGTGGGCGGGAGATCCTACGAGCAGTACTTC
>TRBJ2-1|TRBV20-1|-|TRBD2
CSASGLAGSNEQFF
TGCAGTGCTAGTGGGCTAGCGGGAAGTAATGAGCAGTTCTTC
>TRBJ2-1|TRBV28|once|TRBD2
CASSLLTSGHNEQFF
TGTGCCAGCAGTTTATTAACTAGCGGCCACAATGAGCAGTTCTTC
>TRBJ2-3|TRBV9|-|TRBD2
CASGSGVSTDTQYF
TGTGCCAGCGGGAGCGGGGTTAGCACAGATACGCAGTATTTT
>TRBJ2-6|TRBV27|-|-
CASSLVGAGGANVLTF
TGTGCCAGCAGTCTGGTCGGGGCAGGTGGGGCCAACGTCCTGACTTTC
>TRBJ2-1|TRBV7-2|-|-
CASSSGPNSYNEQFF
TGTGCCAGCAGCTCGGGACCGAACTCCTACAATGAGCAGTTCTTC
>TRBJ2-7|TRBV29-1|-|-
CSVEVQGSYEQYF
TGCAGCGTTGAAGTTCAGGGAAGCTACGAGCAGTACTTC
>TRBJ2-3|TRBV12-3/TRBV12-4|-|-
CASSPYGDSTDTQYF
TGTGCCAGCAGTCCCTATGGGGATAGCACAGATACGCAGTATTTT
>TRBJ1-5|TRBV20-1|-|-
CSARDERSGGSNQPQHF
TGCAGTGCTAGAGACGAGAGGTCCGGGGGTAGCAATCAGCCCCAGCATTTT
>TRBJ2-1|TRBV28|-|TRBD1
CASSLWGQGGPNEQFF
TGTGCCAGCAGTCTTTGGGGACAGGGAGGACCCAATGAGCAGTTCTTC
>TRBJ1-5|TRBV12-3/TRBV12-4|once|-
CASSLTDNQPQHF
TGTGCCAGCAGTTTGACAGACAATCAGCCCCAGCATTTT
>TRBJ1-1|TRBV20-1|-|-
CSAGFIRKTEAFF
TGCAGTGCTGGATTCATTCGTAAGACTGAAGCTTTCTTT
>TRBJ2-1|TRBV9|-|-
CASKPEGGMGNEQFF
TGTGCCAGCAAGCCCGAGGGGGGCATGGGGAATGAGCAGTTCTTC
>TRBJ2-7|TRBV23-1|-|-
CASSQSGRREANEQYF
TGCGCCAGCAGTCAATCCGGGCGGAGGGAGGCCAACGAGCAGTACTTC
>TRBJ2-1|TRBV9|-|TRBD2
CASSPRGGTSGDNEQFF
TGTGCCAGCAGCCCAAGGGGTGGGACTAGCGGCGACAATGAGCAGTTCTTC
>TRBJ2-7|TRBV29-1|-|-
CSVDGVNSYEQYF
TGCAGCGTTGATGGCGTTAACTCCTACGAGCAGTACTTC